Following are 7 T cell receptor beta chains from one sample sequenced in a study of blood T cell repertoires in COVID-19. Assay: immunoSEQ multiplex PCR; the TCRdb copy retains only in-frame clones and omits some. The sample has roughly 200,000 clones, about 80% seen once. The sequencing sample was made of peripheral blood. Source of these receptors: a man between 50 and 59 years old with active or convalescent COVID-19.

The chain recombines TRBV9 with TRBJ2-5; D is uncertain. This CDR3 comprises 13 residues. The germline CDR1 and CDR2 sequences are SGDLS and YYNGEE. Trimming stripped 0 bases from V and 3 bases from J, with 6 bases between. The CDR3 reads CASSVGAKETQYF. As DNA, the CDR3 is TGTGCCAGCAGCGTAGGAGCAAAAGAGACCCAGTACTTC.

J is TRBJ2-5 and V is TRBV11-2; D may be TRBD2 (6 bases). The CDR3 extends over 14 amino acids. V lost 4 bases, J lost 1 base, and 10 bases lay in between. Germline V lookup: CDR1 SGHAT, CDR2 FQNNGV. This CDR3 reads CASSSNSGQETQYF. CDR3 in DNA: TGTGCCAGCAGCTCCAATAGCGGCCAAGAGACCCAGTACTTC.

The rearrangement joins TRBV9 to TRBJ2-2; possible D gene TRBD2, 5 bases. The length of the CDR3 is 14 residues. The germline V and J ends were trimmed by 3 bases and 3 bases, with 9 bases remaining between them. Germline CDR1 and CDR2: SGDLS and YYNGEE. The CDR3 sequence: CASSEGVDTGELFF. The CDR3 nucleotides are TGTGCCAGCAGCGAGGGAGTGGACACCGGGGAGCTGTTTTTT.

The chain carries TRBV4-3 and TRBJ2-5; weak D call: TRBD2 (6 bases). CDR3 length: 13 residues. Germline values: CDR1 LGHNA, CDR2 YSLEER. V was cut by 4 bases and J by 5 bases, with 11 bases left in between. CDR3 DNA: TGCGCCAGCAGCCGGACTGGGGGGGAGACCCAGTACTTC. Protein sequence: CASSRTGGETQYF.

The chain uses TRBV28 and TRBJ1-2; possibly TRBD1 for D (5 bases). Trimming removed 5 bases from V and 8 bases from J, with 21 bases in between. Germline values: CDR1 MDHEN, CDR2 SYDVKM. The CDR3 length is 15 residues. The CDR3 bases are TGTGCCAGCAGTCTCTCGGACGTAAAGGGGCGAGGCTACACCTTC. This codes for CASSLSDVKGRGYTF.

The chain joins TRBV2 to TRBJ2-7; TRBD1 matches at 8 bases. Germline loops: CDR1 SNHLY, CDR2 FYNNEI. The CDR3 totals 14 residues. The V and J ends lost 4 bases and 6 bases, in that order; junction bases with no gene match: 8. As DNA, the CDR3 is TGTGCCAGCAGTGTTGGGACAGGAACTCTCGAGCAGTACTTC. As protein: CASSVGTGTLEQYF. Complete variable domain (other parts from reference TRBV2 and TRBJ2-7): EPEVTQTPSHQVTQMGQEVILRCVPISNHLYFYWYRQILGQKVEFLVSFYNNEISEKSEIFDDQFSVERPDGSNFTLKIRSTKLEDSAMYFCASSVGTGTLEQYFGPGTRLTVT.

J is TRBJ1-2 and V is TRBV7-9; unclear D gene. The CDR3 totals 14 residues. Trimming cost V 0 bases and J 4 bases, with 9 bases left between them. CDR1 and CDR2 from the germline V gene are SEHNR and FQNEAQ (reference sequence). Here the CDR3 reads CASSLAAGSYGYTF. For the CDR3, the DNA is TGTGCCAGCAGCTTAGCGGCAGGTAGCTATGGCTACACCTTC.